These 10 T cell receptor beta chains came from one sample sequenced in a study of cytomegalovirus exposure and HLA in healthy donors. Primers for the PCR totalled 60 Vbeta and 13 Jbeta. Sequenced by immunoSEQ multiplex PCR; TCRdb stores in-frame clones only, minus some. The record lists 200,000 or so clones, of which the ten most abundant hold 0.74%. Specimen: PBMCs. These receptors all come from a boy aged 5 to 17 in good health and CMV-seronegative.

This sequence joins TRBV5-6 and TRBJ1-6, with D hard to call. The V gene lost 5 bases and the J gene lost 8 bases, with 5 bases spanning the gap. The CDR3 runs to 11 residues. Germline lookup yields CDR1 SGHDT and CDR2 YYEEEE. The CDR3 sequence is CASSNDSPLHF. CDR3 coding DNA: TGTGCCAGCAGTAATGATTCACCCCTCCACTTT.

CDR3 DNA: TGTGCCAGCTCCGGACAGGGGGCTAGGGAGACCCAGTACTTC. This encodes CASSGQGARETQYF. The chain couples TRBV25-1 to TRBJ2-5; 11 bases are a match to TRBD1. Germline V CDR1 and CDR2: MGHDK, SYGVNS. The junction had 7 bases not matched to a gene; V was cut back by 8 bases and J by 5 bases. The CDR3 totals 14 residues.

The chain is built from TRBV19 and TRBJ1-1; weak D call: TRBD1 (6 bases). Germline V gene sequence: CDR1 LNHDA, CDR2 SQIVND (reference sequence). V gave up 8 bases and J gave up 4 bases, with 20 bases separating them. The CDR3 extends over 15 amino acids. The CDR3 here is CASLSYGGLSTEAFF. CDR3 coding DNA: TGTGCCAGTCTCTCGTACGGGGGGCTCTCCACTGAAGCTTTCTTT.

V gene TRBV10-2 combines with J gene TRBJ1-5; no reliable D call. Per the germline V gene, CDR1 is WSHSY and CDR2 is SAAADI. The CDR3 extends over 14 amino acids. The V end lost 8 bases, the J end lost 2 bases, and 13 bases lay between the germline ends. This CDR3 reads CASGDSPGNQPQHF. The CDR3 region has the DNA TGCGCCAGCGGCGACTCCCCGGGCAATCAGCCCCAGCATTTT.

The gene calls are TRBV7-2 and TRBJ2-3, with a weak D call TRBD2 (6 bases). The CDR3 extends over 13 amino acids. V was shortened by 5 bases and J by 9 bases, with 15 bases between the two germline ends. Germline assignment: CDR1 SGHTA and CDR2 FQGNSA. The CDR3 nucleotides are TGTGCCAGCAGCCCAGAAGGCCGGGGGACGCAGTATTTT. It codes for CASSPEGRGTQYF.

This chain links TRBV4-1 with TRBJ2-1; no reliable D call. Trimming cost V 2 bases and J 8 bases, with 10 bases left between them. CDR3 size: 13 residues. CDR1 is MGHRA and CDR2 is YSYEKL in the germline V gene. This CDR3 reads CASSQIASDEQFF. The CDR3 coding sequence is TGCGCCAGCAGCCAAATCGCGTCCGATGAGCAGTTCTTC.

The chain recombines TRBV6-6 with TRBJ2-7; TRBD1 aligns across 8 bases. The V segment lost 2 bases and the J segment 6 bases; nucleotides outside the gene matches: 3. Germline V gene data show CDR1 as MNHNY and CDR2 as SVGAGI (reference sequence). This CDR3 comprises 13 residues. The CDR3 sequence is CASSYIQGGEQYF. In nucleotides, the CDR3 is TGTGCCAGCAGTTACATACAGGGGGGCGAGCAGTACTTC.

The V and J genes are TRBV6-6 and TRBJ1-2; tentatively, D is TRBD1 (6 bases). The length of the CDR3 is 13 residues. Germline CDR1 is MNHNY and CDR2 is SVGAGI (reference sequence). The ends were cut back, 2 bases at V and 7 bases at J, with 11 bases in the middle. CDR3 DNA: TGTGCCAGCAGTTACCCAGGGGAACTTGGCTACACCTTC. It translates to CASSYPGELGYTF.

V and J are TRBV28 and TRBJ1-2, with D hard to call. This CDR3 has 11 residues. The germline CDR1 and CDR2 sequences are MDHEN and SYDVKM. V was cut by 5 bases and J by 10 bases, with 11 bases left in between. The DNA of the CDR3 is TGTGCCAGCAGTAGGGAGGGAGACTACACCTTC. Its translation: CASSREGDYTF.

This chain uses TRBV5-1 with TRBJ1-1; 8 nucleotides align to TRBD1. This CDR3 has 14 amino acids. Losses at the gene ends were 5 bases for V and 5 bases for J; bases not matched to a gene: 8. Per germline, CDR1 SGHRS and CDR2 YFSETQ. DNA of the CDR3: TGCGCCAGCAGGTCAACAGGGGGAAGGACTGAAGCTTTCTTT. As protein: CASRSTGGRTEAFF.